The T cell receptor (beta chain) described here comes from a study of T cell repertoires in cytomegalovirus infection. This clonotype was seen a few times. The antigen is undetermined. V was clipped by 3 bases and J by 3 bases, with 5 bases between them. There are 12 residues in the CDR3. Per the germline V gene, CDR1 is SGHTA and CDR2 is FQGNSA. TCRdb reprocessed the reads via MiXCR and lists one record per CDR3 protein. Of 340,000 or so distinct CDR3 sequences in the sample, roughly 25% were seen once. The specimen comprised cultured PBMCs, sampled from culture after CMV antigen stimulation. The rearrangement uses TRBV7-2 and TRBJ1-2; D perhaps matches TRBD1 (5 bases). The sequence derives from a human donor in good health (CMV status not recorded). Some clones in this sample may be carry-over from other donors' samples. The CDR3 here is CASSFRDYGYTF. The CDR3 nucleotides read TGTGCCAGCAGCTTCAGGGACTATGGCTACACCTTC.